These 2 T cell receptor beta chains came from one sample sequenced in a study of shared clonotypes between healthy human individuals. The data were produced by immunoSEQ multiplex PCR, yet TCRdb's version contains in-frame clones alone and is incomplete. Altogether around 2.5 million clones are present, approximately 94% being singletons, with the ten largest covering around 0.37%. Sequenced material: naive CD4+ T cells from PBMCs. Subset meaning: CD45RA+ positively selected. The receptors were sampled from a man between 18 and 35 years old in good health. Some clones in this sample may be carry-over from other donors' samples.

A note on this clone: The same CDR3 is also encoded by other DNA sequences in this sample. The rearrangement links TRBV19 to TRBJ1-5; tentatively, D is TRBD1 (5 bases). The V gene's germline CDR1 is LNHDA and CDR2 SQIVND (reference sequence). Trimming cost V 3 bases and J 2 bases, with 11 bases left between them. The CDR3 sequence is 15 residues long. As DNA, the CDR3 is TGTGCCAGTAGTATCGGGGGGACGGGCAATCAGCCCCAGCATTTT. It encodes CASSIGGTGNQPQHF.

As concerns this clone: Different DNA sequences within this sample yield the same CDR3. V gene TRBV5-1 combines with J gene TRBJ2-3, with 11 bases fitting TRBD2. The CDR3 is 15 residues long. The germline V gene has CDR1 SGHRS and CDR2 YFSETQ. The V and J ends lost 2 bases and 2 bases, in that order; junction bases with no gene match: 1. CDR3 in amino acids: CASSLLAGVTDTQYF. Here the CDR3 DNA reads TGCGCCAGCAGCTTACTAGCGGGAGTCACAGATACGCAGTATTTT.